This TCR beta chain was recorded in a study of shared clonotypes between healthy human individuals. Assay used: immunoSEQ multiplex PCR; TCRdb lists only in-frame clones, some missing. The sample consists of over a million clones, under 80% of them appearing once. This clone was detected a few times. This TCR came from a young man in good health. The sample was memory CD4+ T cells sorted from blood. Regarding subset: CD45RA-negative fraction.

The CDR3 region is CASSIGGRAANVLTF. CDR3 in DNA: TGTGCCAGTAGTATCGGCGGGAGGGCGGCCAACGTCCTGACTTTC. V usage is TRBV19 and J usage is TRBJ2-6; TRBD2 agrees at 9 bases. The trim removed 3 bases at V and 6 bases at J, leaving 3 bases unmatched. CDR1 is LNHDA, CDR2 SQIVND, per germline (reference sequence). The CDR3 length is 15 residues.